Each of the 30 T cell receptor beta chains below was sequenced from the same sample in a study of beta chain features in type 1 diabetes. TCRB transcripts that were expressed got sequenced, as all of the isolated RNA had been reverse transcribed. Using immunoSEQ multiplex PCR, the repertoire was profiled, and TCRdb retains in-frame clones only, with some absent. Of 310,000 or so clones in the sample, less than 10% were seen once. The sequencing input was central memory CD4+ T cells from blood. Source of these receptors: a woman between 18 and 29 years old in good health.

This clone showed up just a few times. The chain is built from TRBV28 and TRBJ2-7; possible D gene TRBD1, 6 bases. The germline V gene has CDR1 MDHEN and CDR2 SYDVKM. The length of the CDR3 is 15 residues. V was pared by 5 bases and J by 6 bases, with 20 bases between. For the CDR3, the DNA is TGTGCCAGCAGTGGGGTAGGGACAATAGACGCCGAGCAGTACTTC. Protein product: CASSGVGTIDAEQYF. The full variable domain, completed using reference TRBV28 and TRBJ2-7, is DVKVTQSSRYLVKRTGEKVFLECVQDMDHENMFWYRQDPGLGLRLIYFSYDVKMKEKGDIPEGYSVSREKKERFSLILESASTNQTSMYLCASSGVGTIDAEQYFGPGTRLTVT.

J is TRBJ1-5 and V is TRBV5-5; D call uncertain. CDR1 and CDR2 (germline): SGHKS, YYEKEE (reference sequence). V shed 2 bases and J shed 7 bases, with 10 bases lying between them. The CDR3 is 13 residues long. Here the CDR3 reads CASSFGSGQPQHF. The CDR3 DNA reads TGTGCCAGCAGCTTCGGCAGCGGGCAGCCCCAGCATTTT.

The rearrangement uses TRBV2 and TRBJ2-7; D is perhaps TRBD2 (6 bases). The CDR3 has 17 amino acids. CDR1 SNHLY and CDR2 FYNNEI come from the germline V gene. Trimming took off 6 bases at V and 1 base at J, with 22 bases between the two ends. The CDR3 DNA sequence: TGTGCCAGCAGACTGGGGGGAGGTCGTCGGAGTTCCTACGAGCAGTACTTC. As protein: CASRLGGGRRSSYEQYF.

The V gene is TRBV6-6, the J gene TRBJ1-1, with D hard to call. There are 13 residues in the CDR3. Trimming removed 0 bases at V and 10 bases at J, with 12 bases between. The germline CDR1 and CDR2 sequences are MNHNY and SVGAGI (reference sequence). The CDR3 region has the DNA TGTGCCAGCAGTTACTCAGATGGGATCGGAGCTTTCTTT. Residues: CASSYSDGIGAFF.

This clone was detected only a few times. This chain connects TRBV2 to TRBJ1-4, with D perhaps matching TRBD1 (5 bases). Trimming left V 3 bases short and J 8 bases short, with 16 bases between. This CDR3 comprises 15 residues. Germline V gene sequence: CDR1 SNHLY, CDR2 FYNNEI. CDR3 coding DNA: TGTGCCAGCAGTGATCCGCGACATTGGGGGGAAAAACTGTTTTTT. Protein product: CASSDPRHWGEKLFF. The whole variable domain, filled in from reference TRBV2 and TRBJ1-4, reads EPEVTQTPSHQVTQMGQEVILRCVPISNHLYFYWYRQILGQKVEFLVSFYNNEISEKSEIFDDQFSVERPDGSNFTLKIRSTKLEDSAMYFCASSDPRHWGEKLFFGSGTQLSVL.

The chain is built from TRBV6-5 and TRBJ2-1; 7 bases are a match to TRBD2. This CDR3 is 13 amino acids long. Germline trimming cut 7 bases from V and 2 bases from J; bases unmatched to any gene: 2. Germline V CDR1 and CDR2: MNHEY, SVGAGI. CDR3 sequence reads: CASIGTTYNEQFF. For the CDR3, the DNA is TGTGCCAGCATTGGGACTACCTACAATGAGCAGTTCTTC.

Only a few counts were recorded for this clone. This chain joins TRBV10-3 and TRBJ2-7, with 11 bases identical to TRBD2. Germline values: CDR1 ENHRY, CDR2 SYGVKD. The CDR3 loop spans 17 amino acids. V trimming: 4 bases; J trimming: 2 bases; junction bases outside the gene matches: 10. The CDR3 region is CAISADSGRASPYEQYF. The DNA for the CDR3 is TGTGCCATCAGTGCGGATAGCGGGAGGGCCTCCCCCTACGAGCAGTACTTC.

The chain carries TRBV5-4 and TRBJ2-5; possibly TRBD1 for D (6 bases). Trimming took 4 bases from V and 1 from J, leaving 11 bases between them. Germline-derived CDR1 and CDR2 are SGHNT and YYREEE (reference sequence). This CDR3 spans 14 amino acids. This CDR3 is CASSEKTGQETQYF. The DNA of the CDR3 is TGTGCCAGCAGCGAAAAGACAGGCCAAGAGACCCAGTACTTC.

This clone was found a few times. The chain is built from TRBV7-2 and TRBJ2-3; 8 bases are shared with TRBD2. This CDR3 contains 15 residues. The germline V gene encodes CDR1 SGHTA and CDR2 FQGNSA. The V and J ends lost 6 bases and 0 bases, in that order; junction bases with no gene match: 5. The CDR3 loop reads CASRSAGASTDTQYF. CDR3 sequence (DNA): TGTGCCAGCAGGTCAGCGGGAGCGAGCACAGATACGCAGTATTTT.

There are many counts of this clone. This chain links TRBV7-9 with TRBJ2-1; 13 bases fit TRBD2. The CDR3 has 16 residues. Per germline, CDR1 SEHNR and CDR2 FQNEAQ (reference sequence). With 2 bases clipped from V and 9 bases from J, the junction kept 7 bases outside the gene matches. CDR3 DNA: TGTGCCAGCAGCTTACCCGGGACTAGCGGGATTGTTGAGCAGTTCTTC. This gives the protein CASSLPGTSGIVEQFF.

The chain combines TRBV5-5 with TRBJ2-5; D ambiguous. Per germline, CDR1 SGHKS and CDR2 YYEKEE (reference sequence). V shed 1 base and J shed 3 bases, with 10 bases lying between them. This CDR3 spans 14 amino acids. The CDR3 nucleotides are TGTGCCAGCAGCTTGCTTAGGGTTGAAGAGACCCAGTACTTC. Its protein is CASSLLRVEETQYF.

This clone was observed a few times. V gene TRBV10-3 combines with J gene TRBJ2-2; D unresolved. The CDR3 sequence is 12 residues long. In germline, CDR1 is ENHRY, CDR2 SYGVKD. Trimming took 4 bases from V and 4 from J, leaving 4 bases between them. CDR3 protein: CAISGSTGELFF. CDR3 sequence (DNA): TGTGCCATCAGTGGGAGCACCGGGGAGCTGTTTTTT.

The rearrangement uses TRBV7-6 and TRBJ2-7; a weak D match, TRBD2 (6 bases). Trimming left V 1 base short and J 2 bases short, with 9 bases between. The CDR3 spans 14 residues. CDR1 is SGHVS, CDR2 FNYEAQ, per germline. The CDR3 DNA is TGTGCCAGCAGCTTAGGCGGGGCCACCTACGAGCAGTACTTC. Translating it yields CASSLGGATYEQYF.

This clone has more than one count but fewer than ten. The chain is built from TRBV21-1 and TRBJ2-5. TRBV21-1 is assigned pseudogene status. This CDR3 has 17 amino acids. CDR3 DNA: TGTGCCAGCAGCAAATCGGATAGTCCCCCAAGGGCAGAGACCCAGTACTTC. Protein product: CASSKSDSPPRAETQYF.

This clone has more than one count but fewer than ten. This chain links TRBV4-2 with TRBJ2-1; no reliable D call. CDR1 is LGHNA and CDR2 is YNFKEQ in the germline V gene. The V end was cut by 2 bases, the J end by 8 bases, with 13 bases between. The CDR3 extends over 14 amino acids. CDR3: CASSQPQSLYEQFF. CDR3 bases: TGTGCCAGCAGCCAACCCCAAAGTTTGTATGAGCAGTTCTTC.

This clone was observed a handful of times. The V call is TRBV5-5, the J call TRBJ2-3; TRBD1 is a possible D gene (5 bases). V lost 0 bases to trimming and J lost 6 bases, with 11 bases between them. The V gene's germline CDR1 is SGHKS and CDR2 YYEKEE (reference sequence). This CDR3 comprises 14 residues. In DNA form, the CDR3 reads TGTGCCAGCAGCTTGGGTGGGGCCGCCGATACGCAGTATTTT. It codes for CASSLGGAADTQYF.

This clone was counted a few times. The genes are TRBV2 and TRBJ2-7, with 11 bases aligning to TRBD2. Germline loops: CDR1 SNHLY, CDR2 FYNNEI. The CDR3 runs 14 residues. V was clipped by 6 bases and J by 3 bases; unmatched bases: 4. CDR3 nucleotide sequence: TGTGCCAGCAGGGGGACTAGCGGAGGCTACGAGCAGTACTTC. Its protein product is CASRGTSGGYEQYF.

This clone was seen only a few times. The chain is built from TRBV7-9 and TRBJ2-2, with D uncertain. Germline CDR1 SEHNR, CDR2 FQNEAQ (reference sequence). The CDR3 consists of 13 residues. V dropped 1 base and J dropped 10 bases, with 10 bases sitting between them. The CDR3 protein is CASSLEFGKELFF. The CDR3 DNA is TGTGCCAGCAGCTTAGAATTTGGAAAGGAGCTGTTTTTT.

This clone came up a few times. V is TRBV14 and J is TRBJ2-5; 7 bases map to TRBD1. Per the germline V gene, CDR1 is SGHDN and CDR2 is FVKESK. V lost 1 base, J lost 1 base, and 6 bases stayed unmatched. This CDR3 is built from 16 residues. CDR3 sequence (DNA): TGTGCCAGCAGCCAAGCCTTTGGGACAGTCCAAGAGACCCAGTACTTC. This codes for CASSQAFGTVQETQYF. Combining the CDR3 with reference TRBV14 and TRBJ2-5 gives the whole variable domain EAGVTQFPSHSVIEKGQTVTLRCDPISGHDNLYWYRRVMGKEIKFLLHFVKESKQDESGMPNNRFLAERTGGTYSTLKVQPAELEDSGVYFCASSQAFGTVQETQYFGPGTRLLVL.

The chain joins TRBV4-3 to TRBJ1-4, with 7 bases lining up with TRBD1. There are 16 residues in the CDR3. Germline CDR1 LGHNA, CDR2 YSLEER. Unmatched junction bases numbered 11, after V lost 2 bases and J lost 8 bases. The CDR3 region is CASSQYPGTVPEKLFF. DNA for the CDR3: TGCGCCAGCAGCCAATACCCCGGGACAGTACCCGAAAAACTGTTTTTT.

There are a few counts of this clone. J is TRBJ2-3 and V is TRBV11-2; the match to TRBD2 covers 14 bases. V was pared by 5 bases and J by 8 bases, with 12 bases of the junction left unmatched. Looked up from germline, CDR1 is SGHAT and CDR2 is FQNNGV. The length of the CDR3 is 17 residues. CDR3 in DNA: TGTGCCAGCAGCCGTGGACTAGCGGGAGGATTGGGGGCTACGCAGTATTTT. Its protein product is CASSRGLAGGLGATQYF.

The V and J genes are TRBV7-2 and TRBJ2-6, with D unresolved. V was cut by 5 bases and J by 0 bases, with 5 bases left in between. This CDR3 comprises 14 residues. The germline V gene encodes CDR1 SGHTA and CDR2 FQGNSA. CDR3 amino acids: CASSIDSGANVLTF. The CDR3 bases are TGTGCCAGCAGCATTGACTCTGGGGCCAACGTCCTGACTTTC.

The chain couples TRBV5-6 to TRBJ1-5; D remains unclear. V was pared by 0 bases and J by 7 bases, with 5 bases between. In germline, CDR1 is SGHDT, CDR2 YYEEEE. CDR3 length: 12 amino acids. The CDR3 is CASSLGEQPQHF. The CDR3, as DNA: TGTGCCAGCAGCTTGGGGGAACAGCCCCAGCATTTT.

This clone was found a few times. This chain uses TRBV7-2 with TRBJ2-7, with 7 bases that match TRBD1. This CDR3 contains 12 residues. CDR1 and CDR2 (germline): SGHTA, FQGNSA. Trimming took 5 bases from V and 3 from J; bases not matched to a gene: 1. The CDR3 sequence is CASSRQGYEQYF. CDR3 DNA: TGTGCCAGCAGCCGACAGGGCTACGAGCAGTACTTC. The variable domain in full, with the rest retrieved from reference TRBV7-2 and TRBJ2-7, is GAGVSQSPSNKVTEKGKDVELRCDPISGHTALYWYRQSLGQGLEFLIYFQGNSAPDKSGLPSDRFSAERTGGSVSTLTIQRTQQEDSAVYLCASSRQGYEQYFGPGTRLTVT.

In this sample, this clone turned up a few times. The chain carries TRBV4-1 and TRBJ2-3; possibly TRBD2 for D (6 bases). CDR3 length: 16 residues. V gave up 6 bases and J gave up 0 bases, with 16 bases separating them. Per germline, CDR1 MGHRA and CDR2 YSYEKL. CDR3 nucleotide sequence: TGCGCCAGCAGACAGAATCCGAGCGGGAGCACAGATACGCAGTATTTT. Encoded protein: CASRQNPSGSTDTQYF.

This clone was seen at least ten times. The chain is built from TRBV28 and TRBJ1-4, with TRBD1 matching over 8 bases. V lost 5 bases to trimming and J lost 0 bases; unmatched junction nucleotides: 2. This CDR3 is 15 amino acids long. Germline V gives CDR1 MDHEN, CDR2 SYDVKM. Here the CDR3 reads CASSEQGATNEKLFF. In DNA, the CDR3 is TGTGCCAGCAGTGAACAGGGGGCAACTAATGAAAAACTGTTTTTT.

This clone occurred many times. The chain couples TRBV7-9 to TRBJ1-1; D remains unclear. V gave up 1 base and J gave up 3 bases, with 9 bases separating them. The germline V gene encodes CDR1 SEHNR and CDR2 FQNEAQ (reference sequence). The CDR3 covers 14 residues. The CDR3 DNA is TGTGCCAGCAGCTTAGGGGGTCAATACACTGAAGCTTTCTTT. It codes for CASSLGGQYTEAFF.

This clone has only a few counts. This sequence joins TRBV21-1 and TRBJ2-7; the table's D call, TRBD2, has no DNA check behind it. TRBV21-1 is listed as a pseudogene. This CDR3 spans 14 amino acids. The CDR3 is CASSNWRDFYEQYF. CDR3 DNA sequence: TGTGCCAGCAGCAATTGGCGGGACTTCTACGAGCAGTACTTC.

The gene calls are TRBV7-2 and TRBJ2-5; D perhaps matches TRBD1 (5 bases). From germline, CDR1 is SGHTA and CDR2 FQGNSA. The CDR3 has 16 amino acids. The ends were cut back, 1 base at V and 1 base at J, with 13 bases in the middle. The CDR3 DNA sequence: TGTGCCAGCAGCTTAGGAACCCAGGGCCCCCAAGAGACCCAGTACTTC. The encoded protein is CASSLGTQGPQETQYF.

This clone turned up a few times. V and J are TRBV5-4 and TRBJ2-7; D is perhaps TRBD1 or TRBD2 (5 bases each). The CDR3 totals 15 residues. Germline lookup yields CDR1 SGHNT and CDR2 YYREEE (reference sequence). V gave up 4 bases and J gave up 1 base, with 15 bases separating them. Here the CDR3 reads CASSASRGESYEQYF. In DNA, the CDR3 is TGTGCCAGCAGCGCAAGTAGAGGGGAATCCTACGAGCAGTACTTC.